This TCR beta chain comes out of a study of T cell clones after liver transplantation. Turning to the study itself: A pre-transplant mixed lymphocyte reaction with TCRbeta sequencing defined graft-donor-reactive clones followed in post-transplant blood. Blood was drawn pre-transplant, before withdrawal, and after full or failed withdrawal. Patients counted as tolerant after at least one year off all immunosuppression, enzymes not exceeding twice normal.

Sequencing used immunoSEQ multiplex PCR; TCRdb keeps in-frame clones, though not all of them. The sample includes some 57,000 clones, more than 70% seen only once; the top ten take about a tenth. V was clipped by 5 bases and J by 4 bases, with 8 bases between them. Germline V gives CDR1 SGHDN, CDR2 FVKESK. The CDR3 runs to 12 residues. This clone was picked up a small number of times. The V and J genes are TRBV14 and TRBJ1-2, with unresolved D. Sample: CD4+ T cells from blood, taken at the 22-month timepoint. This receptor was identified in a human patient who received a liver transplant. Some T cells may be provided by the graft donor. Here the CDR3 DNA reads TGTGCCAGCAGCTGGGCCTCCTATGGCTACACCTTC. Encoded protein: CASSWASYGYTF.